What follows is one TCR beta chain and its context. This sample includes further DNA sequences coding for the same CDR3. Repertoires were generated with immunoSEQ multiplex PCR, while TCRdb's copy carries only in-frame clones and drops some. The sample lists some 290,000 clones; 90% were seen once. The entry originates in a study of blood T cell repertoires in COVID-19. Whole-study context: The United States, Italy and Spain provided the acute and convalescent COVID-19 samples. Sample material is recorded as cDNA or gDNA derived from T cells, B-cell-depleted T cells, or PBMCs.

Study members were between about 18 and 100 years old and lived in 20 to 30 US regions. Cohorts were assigned according to the clinical history that participants reported. Germline CDR1 is SGHNT and CDR2 is YYREEE (reference sequence). The V gene lost 1 base and the J gene lost 4 bases, with 8 bases spanning the gap. CDR3 size: 13 residues. V and J are TRBV5-4 and TRBJ1-2, with D uncertain. The sample taken for sequencing was PBMCs or T cells enriched from blood (not recorded which). The TCR was taken from a woman aged 25 to 39 who had been exposed to COVID-19. This chain's CDR3 is CASSLREGYGYTF. The CDR3, as DNA: TGTGCCAGCAGCTTGCGGGAGGGCTATGGCTACACCTTC. The full variable domain, its missing parts supplied by reference TRBV5-4 and TRBJ1-2, is ETGVTQSPTHLIKTRGQQVTLRCSSQSGHNTVSWYQQALGQGPQFIFQYYREEENGRGNFPPRFSGLQFPNYSSELNVNALELDDSALYLCASSLREGYGYTFGSGTRLTVV.